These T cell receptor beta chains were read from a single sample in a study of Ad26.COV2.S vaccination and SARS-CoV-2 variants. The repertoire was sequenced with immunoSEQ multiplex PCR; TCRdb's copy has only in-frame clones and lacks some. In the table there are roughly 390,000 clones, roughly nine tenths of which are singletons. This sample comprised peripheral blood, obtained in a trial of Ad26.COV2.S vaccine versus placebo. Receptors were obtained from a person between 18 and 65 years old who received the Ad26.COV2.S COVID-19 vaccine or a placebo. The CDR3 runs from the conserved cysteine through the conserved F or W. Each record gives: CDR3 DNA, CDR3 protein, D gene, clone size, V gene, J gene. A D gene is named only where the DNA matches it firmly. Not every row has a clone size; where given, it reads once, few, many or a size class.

DNA: TGTGCCAGCAGCAAATCGTACAGGGGGCGCGTCATGAACACTGAAGCTTTCTTT; CDR3: CASSKSYRGRVMNTEAFF; D: -; size: -; V: TRBV21-1; J: TRBJ1-1
DNA: TGTGCCAGTACGTCTTCAGGGGCCTACGAGCAGTACTTC; CDR3: CASTSSGAYEQYF; D: -; size: once; V: TRBV6-6; J: TRBJ2-7
DNA: TGTGCCAGCAGCCGGGGGGGTAGCAATCAGCCCCAGCATTTT; CDR3: CASSRGGSNQPQHF; D: -; size: -; V: TRBV5-6; J: TRBJ1-5
DNA: TGTGCCAGCAGCCAAGAGTACGAGCAGTACTTC; CDR3: CASSQEYEQYF; D: -; size: -; V: TRBV3-1/TRBV3-2; J: TRBJ2-7
DNA: TGTGCCAGCAGCTGGAACGCGGGGTGGCAGTACTTC; CDR3: CASSWNAGWQYF; D: -; size: -; V: TRBV7-9; J: TRBJ2-5
DNA: TGTGCCAGCAGCCAAGATTACAACACCGGGGAGCTGTTTTTT; CDR3: CASSQDYNTGELFF; D: -; size: -; V: TRBV3-1/TRBV3-2; J: TRBJ2-2
DNA: TGTGCCGCACGGGGACAGGAATCCTACAATGAGCAGTTCTTC; CDR3: CAARGQESYNEQFF; D: TRBD1; size: -; V: TRBV6-5; J: TRBJ2-1
DNA: TGTGCCAGCAGCCCCACCGGGACAGTTAATGAAAAACTGTTTTTT; CDR3: CASSPTGTVNEKLFF; D: TRBD1; size: -; V: TRBV3-1/TRBV3-2; J: TRBJ1-4
DNA: TGTGCCAGCAGCTTTGAAGTGGCAGGGCAGGAGTTAGTGGAAAAACTGTTTTTT; CDR3: CASSFEVAGQELVEKLFF; D: -; size: -; V: TRBV12-1; J: TRBJ1-4
DNA: TGCGCCAGCAGCTTGGCCGTTCCAAGGACAGCCACCTACGAGCAGTACTTC; CDR3: CASSLAVPRTATYEQYF; D: -; size: -; V: TRBV5-1; J: TRBJ2-7
DNA: TGCGCCAGCAGTGAACAGGCCACAGATACGCAGTATTTT; CDR3: CASSEQATDTQYF; D: -; size: -; V: TRBV10-2; J: TRBJ2-3
DNA: TGTGCCACCAGCAAAGCGGACAGGGCCACAGATACGCAGTATTTT; CDR3: CATSKADRATDTQYF; D: TRBD1; size: -; V: TRBV15; J: TRBJ2-3
DNA: TGCGCCAGCAGCTTCGTTACTAGCGGGGGCTATGAGCAGTTCTTC; CDR3: CASSFVTSGGYEQFF; D: TRBD2; size: -; V: TRBV5-1; J: TRBJ2-1
DNA: TGCAGTGCTAAAGTCACAGATACGCAGTATTTT; CDR3: CSAKVTDTQYF; D: -; size: -; V: TRBV20-1; J: TRBJ2-3
DNA: TGTGCCAGCTCACCGGGGGTCGGACGCTCCTACGAGCAGTACTTC; CDR3: CASSPGVGRSYEQYF; D: -; size: -; V: TRBV18; J: TRBJ2-7
DNA: TGTGCCAGCGGGGAGACTAGCGGGGGGGCCGAGGAGACCCAGTACTTC; CDR3: CASGETSGGAEETQYF; D: TRBD2; size: -; V: TRBV7-8; J: TRBJ2-5